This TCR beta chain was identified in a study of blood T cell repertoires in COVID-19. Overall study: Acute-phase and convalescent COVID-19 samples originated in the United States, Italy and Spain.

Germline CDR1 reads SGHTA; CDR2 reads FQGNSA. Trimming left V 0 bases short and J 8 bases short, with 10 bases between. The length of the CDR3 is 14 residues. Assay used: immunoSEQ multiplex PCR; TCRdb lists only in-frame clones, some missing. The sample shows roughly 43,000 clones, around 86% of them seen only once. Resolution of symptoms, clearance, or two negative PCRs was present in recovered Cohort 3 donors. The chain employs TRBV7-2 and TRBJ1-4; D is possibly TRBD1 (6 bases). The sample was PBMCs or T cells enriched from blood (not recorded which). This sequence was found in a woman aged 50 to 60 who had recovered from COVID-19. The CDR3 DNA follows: TGTGCCAGCAGCTTAGCAGGGGGAGAAGAAAAACTGTTTTTT. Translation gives CASSLAGGEEKLFF.